The clone carrying this T cell receptor beta chain was seen only a few times. What it binds is not known. Expressed TCRB transcripts got sequenced, as all isolated RNA was reverse transcribed. Sequencing used immunoSEQ multiplex PCR; TCRdb keeps in-frame clones, though not all of them. The sample lists roughly 450,000 clones, more than 11% occurring once. The source of the sample is a study of beta chain features in type 1 diabetes. Study-wide background: There was similarity between patients and healthy donors in age, gender and cell yields. The study, taken as a whole, reports: Among patients with Type 1 diabetes, TCRB CDR3s were moderately but significantly shorter in every one of the four CD4+ subsets.

The sequence was obtained from a man between 25 and 39 years old in good health. Sequencing was performed on naive CD4+ T cells from blood.

The CDR3 sequence is CSVRPAGSSYNEQFF. The CDR3 region has the DNA TGCAGCGTTCGACCAGCGGGAAGCTCCTACAATGAGCAGTTCTTC. The rearrangement uses TRBV29-1 and TRBJ2-1; 7 nucleotides match TRBD2. The CDR3 spans 15 residues. V gave up 5 bases and J gave up 0 bases; unmatched junction bases: 7. Per germline, CDR1 SQVTM and CDR2 ANQGSEA.